The 10 T cell receptor beta chains below all came from one sample that was sequenced in a study of PD-1 blockade in classical Hodgkin lymphoma. Each patient relapsed following autologous stem cell transplantation, and prior brentuximab vedotin exposure differed. The data were produced by immunoSEQ multiplex PCR, yet TCRdb's version contains in-frame clones alone and is incomplete. The table shows roughly 55,000 clones, with over 70% occurring only once. Sequencing used peripheral blood mononuclear cells (PBMCs), obtained at baseline. These receptors were taken from a human donor with classical Hodgkin lymphoma.

This chain links TRBV29-1 with TRBJ2-3, with 9 bases that match TRBD1. Germline V lookup: CDR1 SQVTM, CDR2 ANQGSEA. Unmatched junction bases numbered 17, after V lost 5 bases and J lost 14 bases. The CDR3 has 14 amino acids. CDR3 in DNA: TGCAGCGTTTCTGACCCGGCGGACAGGGGAGAGTGGTATTTT. The encoded protein is CSVSDPADRGEWYF.

The gene calls are TRBV6-7 and TRBJ1-2; D remains ambiguous. TRBV6-7 counts as an open reading frame of uncertain function. CDR3 length equals 10 residues. Trimming took off 7 bases at V and 6 bases at J, with 6 bases between the two ends. In nucleotides, the CDR3 is TGTGCCAGCACCGCGGATGGCTACACCTTC. It specifies CASTADGYTF.

V gene TRBV9 combines with J gene TRBJ2-1; TRBD1 or TRBD2 may be the D gene (5 bases each). From germline, CDR1 is SGDLS and CDR2 YYNGEE. The CDR3 loop spans 14 amino acids. V lost 0 bases to trimming and J lost 11 bases, with 15 bases between them. CDR3 nucleotides: TGTGCCAGCAGCGTAGCGGGGCCCCGGGATCAGCAGTTCTTC. Amino acid sequence: CASSVAGPRDQQFF.

This clone was detected ten times or more. Distinct nucleotide sequences in the sample also encode this CDR3. The V call is TRBV6-1, the J call TRBJ2-1, with 9 bases fitting TRBD1. The CDR3 length is 16 residues. The V gene end was trimmed by 0 bases and the J gene end by 6 bases; junction bases not matched to a gene: 6. Germline V gene lookup returns CDR1 MNHNS and CDR2 SASEGT. The CDR3 region has the DNA TGTGCCAGCAGTGAAGCTGGGACAGGGCTTACCAATGAGCAGTTCTTC. Its translation: CASSEAGTGLTNEQFF.

The chain carries TRBV7-8 and TRBJ2-5; D perhaps matches TRBD2 (6 bases). Germline V lookup: CDR1 SGHVS, CDR2 FQNEAQ. There are 14 residues in the CDR3. Trimming removed 5 bases from V and 5 bases from J, with 15 bases in between. The CDR3 DNA sequence: TGTGCCAGCAGCCTCCAGCGTGGAGGGGAGACCCAGTACTTC. Protein sequence: CASSLQRGGETQYF.

The chain has TRBV4-3 and TRBJ2-1; TRBD2 aligns across 8 bases. V was pared by 0 bases and J by 7 bases, with 8 bases of the junction left unmatched. The CDR3 runs to 16 residues. Per germline, CDR1 LGHNA and CDR2 YSLEER. The CDR3 DNA follows: TGCGCCAGCAGCCAAGAGGCGCCTAGCGGGCCGAATGAGCAGTTCTTC. It translates to CASSQEAPSGPNEQFF.

The rearrangement links TRBV19 to TRBJ1-1, with TRBD1 identical over 10 bases. The trim removed 4 bases at V and 4 bases at J, leaving 12 bases unmatched. This CDR3 comprises 17 residues. CDR1 is LNHDA, CDR2 SQIVND, per germline (reference sequence). CDR3 sequence (DNA): TGTGCCAGTAGTACACGCGTGGGGACAGGGGTGGTCACTGAAGCTTTCTTT. Amino acids: CASSTRVGTGVVTEAFF.

In its sample, this clone was seen a few times. The chain uses TRBV18 and TRBJ1-2; D is uncertain. CDR1 and CDR2 from the germline V gene are KGHSH and LQKENI. The CDR3 extends over 12 amino acids. The ends were cut back, 3 bases at V and 8 bases at J, with 10 bases in the middle. The CDR3 DNA follows: TGTGCCAGCTCACCCACCCTTGGGGGCTACACCTTC. This gives the protein CASSPTLGGYTF.

The chain employs TRBV10-1 and TRBJ2-1; no firm D call. CDR1 is WNHNN, CDR2 SYGVQD, per germline (reference sequence). Trimming removed 0 bases from V and 5 bases from J, with 5 bases in between. The CDR3 extends over 13 amino acids. The DNA for the CDR3 is TGCGCCAGCAGTGAGTCCCTAGACAATGAGCAGTTCTTC. Residues: CASSESLDNEQFF.

The rearrangement links TRBV5-1 to TRBJ1-4; TRBD1 matches 7 bases. Trimming took 7 bases from V and 7 from J; bases not matched to a gene: 10. CDR1 is SGHRS and CDR2 is YFSETQ in the germline V gene. CDR3 length: 14 residues. The CDR3 here is CASQGGGDSEKLFF. The CDR3 DNA follows: TGCGCCAGCCAAGGGGGAGGGGACAGTGAAAAACTGTTTTTT.